This record looks at one TCR beta chain sequence and its context. Original methodology: Reference gene primer amplification gave estimated nucleated cell counts. Method: immunoSEQ multiplex PCR; TCRdb's copy keeps in-frame clones and lacks some. The V and J calls and clone size come from that table; D and trimming were worked out from the DNA. Of about 260,000 clones in the sample, about nine tenths were seen once. The data stem from a study of blood T cell repertoires in COVID-19. Study in general: PBMCs, B-cell-depleted T cells, or T cells provided the cDNA or gDNA that made up the material.

CDR3 size: 15 residues. Germline V CDR1 and CDR2: SGHTA, FQGNSA. The V and J ends lost 1 base and 6 bases, in that order; junction bases with no gene match: 3. The chain links TRBV7-2 to TRBJ2-2; 9 positions match TRBD1. Sequencing used peripheral blood. This TCR was recovered from a woman aged 40 to 49 who had recovered from COVID-19. The CDR3 sequence: CASSLVGTGPGELFF. Here the CDR3 DNA reads TGTGCCAGCAGCTTAGTAGGGACAGGGCCCGGGGAGCTGTTTTTT.